The subject of this entry is one TCR beta chain. This specimen belongs to a study of cytomegalovirus exposure and HLA in healthy donors. Only in-frame clones appear in the TCRdb table, and some are missing; sequencing was by immunoSEQ multiplex PCR. The sample has about 63,000 clones, 89% seen once. Germline CDR1 SEHNR, CDR2 FQNEAQ (reference sequence). Trimming pared 4 bases from V and 10 bases from J, leaving 13 bases between. The CDR3 is 12 amino acids. J is TRBJ1-1 and V is TRBV7-9; the D gene is possibly TRBD1 (5 bases). The sequenced sample consisted of PBMCs. The receptor was isolated from a woman between 18 and 29 years old in good health and CMV-seronegative. The chain's CDR3 is CASSSADSRAFF. CDR3 nucleotide sequence: TGTGCCAGCAGCTCGGCCGACAGTAGAGCTTTCTTT.